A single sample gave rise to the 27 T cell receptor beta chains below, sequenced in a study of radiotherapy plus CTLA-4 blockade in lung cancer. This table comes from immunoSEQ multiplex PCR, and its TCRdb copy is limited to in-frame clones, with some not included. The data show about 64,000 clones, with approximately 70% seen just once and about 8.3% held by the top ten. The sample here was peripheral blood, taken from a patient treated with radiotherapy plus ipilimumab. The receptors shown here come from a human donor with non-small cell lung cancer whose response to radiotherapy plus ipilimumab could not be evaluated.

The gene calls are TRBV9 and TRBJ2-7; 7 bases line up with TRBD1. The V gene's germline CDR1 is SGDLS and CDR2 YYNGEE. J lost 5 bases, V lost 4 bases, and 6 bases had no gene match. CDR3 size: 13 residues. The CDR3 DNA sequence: TGTGCCAGCAGCCCGGGACAGCAAGACGAGCAGTACTTC. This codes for CASSPGQQDEQYF. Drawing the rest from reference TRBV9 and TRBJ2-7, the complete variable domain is DSGVTQTPKHLITATGQRVTLRCSPRSGDLSVYWYQQSLDQGLQFLIQYYNGEERAKGNILERFSAQQFPDLHSELNLSSLELGDSALYFCASSPGQQDEQYFGPGTRLTVT.

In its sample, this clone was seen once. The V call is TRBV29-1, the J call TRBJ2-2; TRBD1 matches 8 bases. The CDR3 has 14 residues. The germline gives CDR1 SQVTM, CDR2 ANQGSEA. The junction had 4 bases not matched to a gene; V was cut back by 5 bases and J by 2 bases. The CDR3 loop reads CSVLGQANTGELFF. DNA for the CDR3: TGCAGCGTTTTGGGACAGGCTAACACCGGGGAGCTGTTTTTT.

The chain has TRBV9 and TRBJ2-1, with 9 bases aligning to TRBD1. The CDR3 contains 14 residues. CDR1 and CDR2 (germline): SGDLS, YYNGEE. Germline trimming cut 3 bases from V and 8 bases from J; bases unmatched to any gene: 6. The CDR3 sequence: CASSADRGTDEQFF. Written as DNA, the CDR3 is TGTGCCAGCAGCGCCGACAGGGGGACCGATGAGCAGTTCTTC.

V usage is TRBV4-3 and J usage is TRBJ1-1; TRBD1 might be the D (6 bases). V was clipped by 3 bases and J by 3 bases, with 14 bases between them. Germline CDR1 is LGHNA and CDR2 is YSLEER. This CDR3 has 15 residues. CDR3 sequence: CASSHNAGGHTEAFF. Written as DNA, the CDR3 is TGCGCCAGCAGCCACAACGCGGGGGGGCACACTGAAGCTTTCTTT.

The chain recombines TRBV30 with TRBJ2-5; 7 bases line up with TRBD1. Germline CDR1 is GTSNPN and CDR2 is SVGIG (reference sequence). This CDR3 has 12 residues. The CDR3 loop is CAAGTAQVTQYF. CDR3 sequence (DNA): TGTGCTGCAGGGACAGCTCAGGTGACCCAGTACTTC. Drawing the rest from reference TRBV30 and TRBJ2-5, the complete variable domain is SQTIHQWPATLVQPVGSPLSLECTVEGTSNPNLYWYRQAAGRGLQLLFYSVGIGQISSEVPQNLSASRPQDRQFILSSKKLLLSDSGFYLCAAGTAQVTQYFGPGTRLLVL.

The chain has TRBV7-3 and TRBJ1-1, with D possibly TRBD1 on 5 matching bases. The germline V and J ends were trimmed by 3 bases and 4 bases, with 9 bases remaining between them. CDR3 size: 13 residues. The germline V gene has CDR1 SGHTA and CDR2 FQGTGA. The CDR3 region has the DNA TGTGCCAGCAGCTTCGGGAGGGGCACTGAAGCTTTCTTT. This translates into CASSFGRGTEAFF.

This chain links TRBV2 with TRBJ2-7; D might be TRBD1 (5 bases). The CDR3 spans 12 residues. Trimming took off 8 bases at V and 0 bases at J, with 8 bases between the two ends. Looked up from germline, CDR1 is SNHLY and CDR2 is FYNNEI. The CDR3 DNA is TGTGCCAGCGCGCAGGGCTCCTACGAGCAGTACTTC. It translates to CASAQGSYEQYF.

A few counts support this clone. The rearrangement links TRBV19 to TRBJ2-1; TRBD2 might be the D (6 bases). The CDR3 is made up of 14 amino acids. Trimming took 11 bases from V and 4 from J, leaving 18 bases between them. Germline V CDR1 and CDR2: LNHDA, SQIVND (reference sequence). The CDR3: CASGLRSIYNEQFF. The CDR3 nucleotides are TGTGCCTCGGGACTTAGAAGTATATACAATGAGCAGTTCTTC.

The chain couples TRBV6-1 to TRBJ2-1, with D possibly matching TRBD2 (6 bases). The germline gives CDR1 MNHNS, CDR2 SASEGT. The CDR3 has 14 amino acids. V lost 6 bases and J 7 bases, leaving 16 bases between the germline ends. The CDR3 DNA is TGTGCCAGCAGCTACGGATTGAGCGGGAATGAGCAGTTCTTC. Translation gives CASSYGLSGNEQFF.

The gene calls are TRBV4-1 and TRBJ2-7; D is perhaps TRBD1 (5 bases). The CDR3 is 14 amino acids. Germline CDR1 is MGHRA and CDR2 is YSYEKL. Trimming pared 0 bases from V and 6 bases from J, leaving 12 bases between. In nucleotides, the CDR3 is TGCGCCAGCAGCCAAGAATCAGGGTTTGGCGAGCAGTACTTC. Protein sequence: CASSQESGFGEQYF.

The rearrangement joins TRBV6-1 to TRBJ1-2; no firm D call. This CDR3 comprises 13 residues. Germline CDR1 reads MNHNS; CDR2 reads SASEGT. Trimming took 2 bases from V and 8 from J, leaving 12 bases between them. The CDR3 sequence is CASSEIGVEGYTF. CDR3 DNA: TGTGCCAGCAGTGAAATCGGGGTGGAGGGCTACACCTTC.

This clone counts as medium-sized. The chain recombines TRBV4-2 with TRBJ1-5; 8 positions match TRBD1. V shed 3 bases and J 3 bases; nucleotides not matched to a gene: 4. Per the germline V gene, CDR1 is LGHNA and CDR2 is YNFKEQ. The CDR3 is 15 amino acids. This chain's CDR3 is CASSHSTGDNQPQHF. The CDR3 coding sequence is TGTGCCAGCAGCCACTCGACAGGGGACAATCAGCCCCAGCATTTT.

The CDR3 nucleotides are TGTGCCAGCAGCCGTCCTGGGGGGTCTGGCTACACCTTC. Its translation: CASSRPGGSGYTF. This chain connects TRBV5-4 to TRBJ1-2, with D perhaps matching TRBD1 (5 bases). With 4 bases removed from V and 7 bases from J, the gap between germline ends came to 14 bases. This CDR3 contains 13 residues. Germline CDR1 is SGHNT and CDR2 is YYREEE (reference sequence). The complete variable domain, with remaining parts taken from reference TRBV5-4 and TRBJ1-2, reads ETGVTQSPTHLIKTRGQQVTLRCSSQSGHNTVSWYQQALGQGPQFIFQYYREEENGRGNFPPRFSGLQFPNYSSELNVNALELDDSALYLCASSRPGGSGYTFGSGTRLTVV.

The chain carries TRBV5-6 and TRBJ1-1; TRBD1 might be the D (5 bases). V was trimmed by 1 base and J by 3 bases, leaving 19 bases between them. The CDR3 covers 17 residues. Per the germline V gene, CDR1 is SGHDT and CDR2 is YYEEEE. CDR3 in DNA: TGTGCCAGCAGCTTGATCAAGGGGTGGGAACTTTACACTGAAGCTTTCTTT. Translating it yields CASSLIKGWELYTEAFF.

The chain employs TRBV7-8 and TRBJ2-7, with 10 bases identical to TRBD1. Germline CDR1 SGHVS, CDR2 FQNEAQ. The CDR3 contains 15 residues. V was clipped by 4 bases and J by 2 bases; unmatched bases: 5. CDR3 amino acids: CASSSRDRGPYEQYF. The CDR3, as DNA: TGTGCCAGCAGCTCCCGGGACAGGGGCCCCTACGAGCAGTACTTC. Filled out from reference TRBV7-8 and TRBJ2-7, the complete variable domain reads GAGVSQSPRYKVAKRGQDVALRCDPISGHVSLFWYQQALGQGPEFLTYFQNEAQLDKSGLPSDRFFAERPEGSVSTLKIQRTQQEDSAVYLCASSSRDRGPYEQYFGPGTRLTVT.

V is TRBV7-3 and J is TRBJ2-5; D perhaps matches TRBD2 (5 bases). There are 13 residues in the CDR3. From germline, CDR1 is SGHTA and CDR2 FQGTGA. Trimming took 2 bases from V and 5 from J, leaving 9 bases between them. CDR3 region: CASSLLASETQYF. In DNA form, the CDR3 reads TGTGCCAGCAGCTTATTAGCGAGTGAGACCCAGTACTTC.

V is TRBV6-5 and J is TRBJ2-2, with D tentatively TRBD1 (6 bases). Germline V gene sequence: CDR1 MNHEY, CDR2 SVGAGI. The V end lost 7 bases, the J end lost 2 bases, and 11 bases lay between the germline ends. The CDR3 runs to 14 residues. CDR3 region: CASTQGINTGELFF. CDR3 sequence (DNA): TGTGCCAGCACTCAGGGGATAAACACCGGGGAGCTGTTTTTT.

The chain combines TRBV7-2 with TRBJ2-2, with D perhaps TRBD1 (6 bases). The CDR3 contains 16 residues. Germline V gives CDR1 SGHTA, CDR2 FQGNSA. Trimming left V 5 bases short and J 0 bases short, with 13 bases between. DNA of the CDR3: TGTGCCAGCAGCCCCAGACAGGCCGCGAACACCGGGGAGCTGTTTTTT. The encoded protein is CASSPRQAANTGELFF.

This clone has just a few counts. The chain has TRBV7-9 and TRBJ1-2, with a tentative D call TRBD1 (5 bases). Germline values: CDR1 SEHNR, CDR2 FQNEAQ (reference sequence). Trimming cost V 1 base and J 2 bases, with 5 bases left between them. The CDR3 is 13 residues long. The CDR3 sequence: CASSLEGNYGYTF. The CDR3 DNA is TGTGCCAGCAGCTTAGAGGGGAACTATGGCTACACCTTC.

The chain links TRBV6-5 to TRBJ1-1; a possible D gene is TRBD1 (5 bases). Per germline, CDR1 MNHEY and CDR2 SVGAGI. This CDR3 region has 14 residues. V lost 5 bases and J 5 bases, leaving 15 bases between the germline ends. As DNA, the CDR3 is TGTGCCAGCAGTCACCCCAGGGATCGGACTGAAGCTTTCTTT. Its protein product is CASSHPRDRTEAFF.

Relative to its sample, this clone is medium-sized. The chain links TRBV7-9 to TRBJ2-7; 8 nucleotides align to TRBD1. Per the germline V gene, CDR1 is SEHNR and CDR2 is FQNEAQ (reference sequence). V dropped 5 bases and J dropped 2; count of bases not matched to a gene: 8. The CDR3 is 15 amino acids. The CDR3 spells CASSPPTGAPYEQYF. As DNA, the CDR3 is TGTGCCAGCAGCCCACCGACAGGGGCACCCTACGAGCAGTACTTC.

CDR3 sequence: CASSSIYPDRGTNYGYTF. The CDR3 region has the DNA TGTGCCAGCAGTTCCATCTACCCCGACAGGGGAACTAACTATGGCTACACCTTC. The chain recombines TRBV28 with TRBJ1-2, with TRBD1 matching 8 bases. The V segment lost 4 bases and the J segment 0 bases; nucleotides outside the gene matches: 13. The CDR3 has 18 amino acids. The germline V gene has CDR1 MDHEN and CDR2 SYDVKM.

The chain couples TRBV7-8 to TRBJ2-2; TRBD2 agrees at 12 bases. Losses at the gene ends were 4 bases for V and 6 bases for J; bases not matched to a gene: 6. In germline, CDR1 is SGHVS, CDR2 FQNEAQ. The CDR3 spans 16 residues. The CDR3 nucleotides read TGTGCCAGCAGCTCGACTAGCGGGAGCTCTCCCGGGGAGCTGTTTTTT. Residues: CASSSTSGSSPGELFF.

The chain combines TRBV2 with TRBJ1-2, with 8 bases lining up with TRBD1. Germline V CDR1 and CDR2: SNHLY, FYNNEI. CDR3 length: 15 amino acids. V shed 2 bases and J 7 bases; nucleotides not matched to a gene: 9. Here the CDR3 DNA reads TGTGCCAGCAGTGAACAGGGGGCGAGTTCGGTTGGCTACACCTTC. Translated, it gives CASSEQGASSVGYTF.

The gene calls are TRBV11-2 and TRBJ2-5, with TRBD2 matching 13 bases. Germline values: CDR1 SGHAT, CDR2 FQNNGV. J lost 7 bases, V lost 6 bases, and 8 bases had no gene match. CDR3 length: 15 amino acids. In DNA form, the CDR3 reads TGTGCCAGCAGGAAACTAGCGGGGGGGCAGGGGACCCAGTACTTC. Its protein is CASRKLAGGQGTQYF.

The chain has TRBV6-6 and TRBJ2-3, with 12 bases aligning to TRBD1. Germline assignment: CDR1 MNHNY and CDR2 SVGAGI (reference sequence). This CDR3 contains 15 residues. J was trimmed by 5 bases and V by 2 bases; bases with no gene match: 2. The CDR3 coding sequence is TGTGCCAGCAGTTACGGGACAGGGGGCGTAGATACGCAGTATTTT. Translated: CASSYGTGGVDTQYF.

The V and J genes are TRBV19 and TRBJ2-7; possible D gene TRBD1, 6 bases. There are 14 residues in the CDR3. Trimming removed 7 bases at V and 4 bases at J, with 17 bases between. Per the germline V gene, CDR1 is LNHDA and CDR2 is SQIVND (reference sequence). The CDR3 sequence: CASKGQSGGYEQYF. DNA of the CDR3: TGTGCCAGTAAAGGACAGAGCGGTGGTTACGAGCAGTACTTC.